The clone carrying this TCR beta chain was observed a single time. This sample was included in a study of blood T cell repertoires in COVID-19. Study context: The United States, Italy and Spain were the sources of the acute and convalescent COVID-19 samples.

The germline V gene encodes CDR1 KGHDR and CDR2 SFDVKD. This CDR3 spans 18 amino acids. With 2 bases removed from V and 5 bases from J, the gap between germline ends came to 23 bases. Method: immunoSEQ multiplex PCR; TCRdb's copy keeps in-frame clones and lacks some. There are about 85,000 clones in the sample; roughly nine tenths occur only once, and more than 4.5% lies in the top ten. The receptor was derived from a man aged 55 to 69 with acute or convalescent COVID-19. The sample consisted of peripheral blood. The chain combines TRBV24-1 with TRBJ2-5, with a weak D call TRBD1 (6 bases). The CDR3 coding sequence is TGTGCCACCAGTGATTCAGGGGCGAGGGAGCATGGTGGGGAGACCCAGTACTTC. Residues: CATSDSGAREHGGETQYF.